These 24 T cell receptor beta chains were sequenced from one sample in a study of PD-L1 blockade in urothelial cancer. TCRdb's copy holds only in-frame clones and misses some; the assay was immunoSEQ multiplex PCR. Counted here are about 43,000 clones, more than 75% occurring once; the ten biggest clones make up 14%. Sequenced here: PBMCs, sampled around atezolizumab (anti-PD-L1) treatment. The source of these receptors is a woman in her fifties or sixties with urothelial cancer.

V usage is TRBV11-2 and J usage is TRBJ1-3; D perhaps matches TRBD1 (5 bases). Germline CDR1 and CDR2: SGHAT and FQNNGV. This CDR3 has 15 residues. Trimming cost V 2 bases and J 4 bases, with 12 bases left between them. The CDR3 loop reads CASSLNAGSGNTIYF. DNA for the CDR3: TGTGCCAGCAGCTTAAACGCAGGGTCAGGAAACACCATATATTTT.

This clone appeared a single time. The rearrangement uses TRBV19 and TRBJ2-5; 8 bases are shared with TRBD1. The length of the CDR3 is 14 residues. The ends lost 6 bases at V and 5 bases at J; junction bases unmatched: 8. CDR1 is LNHDA, CDR2 SQIVND, per germline (reference sequence). This CDR3 is CASRLTGESETQYF. CDR3 coding DNA: TGTGCCAGTAGACTGACAGGGGAATCGGAGACCCAGTACTTC.

Written as DNA, the CDR3 is TGTGCCAGCTCACCACTACAGGGTAATGAAAAACTGTTTTTT. This sequence encodes CASSPLQGNEKLFF. The chain joins TRBV18 to TRBJ1-4, with a possible D match to TRBD1 (6 bases). Per the germline V gene, CDR1 is KGHSH and CDR2 is LQKENI. Trimming took off 1 base at V and 4 bases at J, with 7 bases between the two ends. The CDR3 sequence is 14 residues long.

V is TRBV5-4 and J is TRBJ2-4, with 12 bases fitting TRBD2. The length of the CDR3 is 15 residues. Germline trimming cut 4 bases from V and 6 bases from J; bases unmatched to any gene: 5. Germline V gene sequence: CDR1 SGHNT, CDR2 YYREEE (reference sequence). DNA for the CDR3: TGTGCCAGCAGCGAACCGGGACTAGCGGGAAACATTCAGTACTTC. It translates to CASSEPGLAGNIQYF.

This sequence joins TRBV7-2 and TRBJ2-7, with D unresolved. The CDR3 sequence is 13 residues long. Germline values: CDR1 SGHTA, CDR2 FQGNSA. The ends were cut back, 2 bases at V and 4 bases at J, with 9 bases in the middle. CDR3 sequence reads: CASSLSGLYEQYF. CDR3 nucleotide sequence: TGTGCCAGCAGCTTATCTGGGCTTTACGAGCAGTACTTC. Looking up the rest from reference TRBV7-2 and TRBJ2-7 gives the full variable domain: GAGVSQSPSNKVTEKGKDVELRCDPISGHTALYWYRQSLGQGLEFLIYFQGNSAPDKSGLPSDRFSAERTGGSVSTLTIQRTQQEDSAVYLCASSLSGLYEQYFGPGTRLTVT.

The chain uses TRBV10-3 and TRBJ2-7; 7 bases are a match to TRBD2. There are 14 residues in the CDR3. Germline V gene data show CDR1 as ENHRY and CDR2 as SYGVKD. After removal of 5 bases from V and 6 bases from J, the junction contained 10 bases not matched to a gene. In DNA, the CDR3 is TGTGCCATCAGTCAACCCGGGGGGACCTCCGAGCAGTACTTC. Its translation is CAISQPGGTSEQYF.

J is TRBJ2-1 and V is TRBV27, with D maybe TRBD2 (6 bases). The CDR3 runs to 14 residues. Germline lookup yields CDR1 MNHEY and CDR2 SMNVEV (reference sequence). V was cut by 3 bases and J by 4 bases, with 10 bases left in between. CDR3 DNA: TGTGCCAGCAGTTTGGCGGGACTTTACAATGAGCAGTTCTTC. This gives the protein CASSLAGLYNEQFF.

The V gene is TRBV7-2, the J gene TRBJ1-2; 9 nucleotides match TRBD1. This CDR3 spans 13 amino acids. V dropped 4 bases and J dropped 4; count of bases not matched to a gene: 1. Germline loops: CDR1 SGHTA, CDR2 FQGNSA. CDR3 coding DNA: TGTGCCAGCAGCTCGGGACAGGGCTATGGCTACACCTTC. The encoded protein is CASSSGQGYGYTF.

V and J are TRBV19 and TRBJ2-7; 15 positions match TRBD2. V lost 3 bases, J lost 6 bases, and 3 bases stayed unmatched. Germline assignment: CDR1 LNHDA and CDR2 SQIVND (reference sequence). This CDR3 has 15 residues. The CDR3 protein is CASSIGLAGGGEQYF. In DNA, the CDR3 is TGTGCCAGTAGTATTGGACTAGCGGGAGGGGGCGAGCAGTACTTC.

This chain joins TRBV9 and TRBJ1-3, with D hard to call. Germline lookup yields CDR1 SGDLS and CDR2 YYNGEE. This CDR3 comprises 16 residues. Trimming removed 0 bases at V and 0 bases at J, with 10 bases between. The CDR3 sequence is CASSVEAGNSGNTIYF. In nucleotides, the CDR3 is TGTGCCAGCAGCGTAGAGGCAGGAAACTCTGGAAACACCATATATTTT.

This sequence joins TRBV5-1 and TRBJ2-3; perhaps TRBD1 as D (6 bases). This CDR3 has 15 residues. V lost 6 bases to trimming and J lost 0 bases, with 14 bases between them. Germline CDR1 and CDR2: SGHRS and YFSETQ. CDR3 coding DNA: TGCGCCAGCACCCCCACGGACAGTAGCACAGATACGCAGTATTTT. It is translated as CASTPTDSSTDTQYF.

This clone was observed once. The chain carries TRBV19 and TRBJ1-5; 8 bases are a match to TRBD1. This CDR3 spans 15 amino acids. Germline V CDR1 and CDR2: LNHDA, SQIVND (reference sequence). V lost 5 bases, J lost 1 base, and 4 bases stayed unmatched. CDR3 sequence reads: CASSQRDRSNQPQHF. The CDR3 coding sequence is TGTGCCAGTAGTCAAAGGGACAGGAGCAATCAGCCCCAGCATTTT.

The chain is built from TRBV5-1 and TRBJ1-1; 7 bases line up with TRBD1. CDR1 and CDR2 (germline): SGHRS, YFSETQ. The CDR3 runs to 15 residues. Trimming cost V 6 bases and J 5 bases; bases outside gene matches: 13. CDR3 amino acids: CASTLTGSGGTEAFF. CDR3 DNA sequence: TGCGCCAGCACCCTGACAGGGAGCGGGGGGACTGAAGCTTTCTTT.

DNA of the CDR3: TGTGCCAGCTCACTACCGGGACAGGTCATCACCGGGGAGCTGTTTTTT. Its protein is CASSLPGQVITGELFF. The chain employs TRBV18 and TRBJ2-2, with 8 bases that match TRBD1. Unmatched junction bases numbered 8, after V lost 4 bases and J lost 4 bases. Germline assignment: CDR1 KGHSH and CDR2 LQKENI. This CDR3 is 16 amino acids long.

V gene TRBV11-2 combines with J gene TRBJ2-1, with 8 bases fitting TRBD1. CDR1 is SGHAT, CDR2 FQNNGV, per germline. The CDR3 runs to 13 residues. The V segment lost 1 base and the J segment 9 bases; nucleotides outside the gene matches: 2. The CDR3 protein is CASSLGTGSEQFF. In DNA form, the CDR3 reads TGTGCCAGCAGCTTAGGGACAGGGAGTGAGCAGTTCTTC.

The chain recombines TRBV5-5 with TRBJ2-7; tentative D call: TRBD2 (6 bases). V dropped 4 bases and J dropped 4 bases, with 30 bases sitting between them. Germline V gene lookup returns CDR1 SGHKS and CDR2 YYEKEE (reference sequence). CDR3 length equals 19 residues. The CDR3 nucleotides read TGTGCCAGCAGCCCCGAGACCCCGGGACTGACAACTAATACTTACGAGCAGTACTTC. Its translation is CASSPETPGLTTNTYEQYF.

This chain uses TRBV4-2 with TRBJ1-3; 10 positions match TRBD1. Germline V gene sequence: CDR1 LGHNA, CDR2 YNFKEQ. CDR3 length equals 21 residues. V shed 0 bases and J 1 base; nucleotides not matched to a gene: 15. The CDR3 protein is CASSQDPLPGQGLFSGNTIYF. The CDR3 nucleotides read TGTGCCAGCAGCCAAGATCCCTTGCCGGGACAGGGGTTGTTTTCTGGAAACACCATATATTTT.

The V gene is TRBV4-3, the J gene TRBJ2-5, with TRBD2 matching 9 bases. Germline V CDR1 and CDR2: LGHNA, YSLEER. J lost 4 bases, V lost 6 bases, and 12 bases had no gene match. CDR3 length: 16 amino acids. CDR3 in DNA: TGCGCCAGCAGACGAAATAGCGGGGGATCGGGAGAGACCCAGTACTTC. Translating gives CASRRNSGGSGETQYF.

The chain recombines TRBV28 with TRBJ2-2; D remains ambiguous. V shed 4 bases and J shed 1 base, with 13 bases lying between them. In germline, CDR1 is MDHEN, CDR2 SYDVKM. CDR3 length: 16 amino acids. In nucleotides, the CDR3 is TGTGCCAGCAGTTCCGCCTCGGGTCTGAACACCGGGGAGCTGTTTTTT. Amino acids: CASSSASGLNTGELFF.

The rearrangement joins TRBV28 to TRBJ2-7; unclear D gene. The CDR3 runs 13 residues. V shed 1 base and J shed 2 bases, with 6 bases lying between them. Germline V gene lookup returns CDR1 MDHEN and CDR2 SYDVKM. As DNA, the CDR3 is TGTGCCAGCAGTTTATTAAATCCCTACGAGCAGTACTTC. It codes for CASSLLNPYEQYF.

The table lists this clone with a count of one. The chain uses TRBV7-6 and TRBJ2-7, with TRBD1 matching over 8 bases. V trimming: 5 bases; J trimming: 8 bases; junction bases outside the gene matches: 8. The CDR3 covers 13 residues. CDR1 is SGHVS and CDR2 is FNYEAQ in the germline V gene. The chain's CDR3 is CASSPNQGAKQYF. In DNA form, the CDR3 reads TGTGCCAGCAGCCCAAACCAGGGGGCGAAGCAGTACTTC.

V gene TRBV4-1 combines with J gene TRBJ2-1; D unresolved. V was clipped by 0 bases and J by 9 bases, with 9 bases between them. The V gene's germline CDR1 is MGHRA and CDR2 YSYEKL. The CDR3 has 13 residues. Here the CDR3 reads CASSQERAGEQFF. The DNA for the CDR3 is TGCGCCAGCAGCCAAGAGCGCGCAGGTGAGCAGTTCTTC.

This clone was recorded once. The chain links TRBV14 to TRBJ1-6; the D gene is possibly TRBD1 (5 bases). Trimming cost V 3 bases and J 7 bases, with 10 bases left between them. The CDR3 sequence is 14 residues long. CDR1 is SGHDN and CDR2 is FVKESK in the germline V gene. The CDR3 sequence is CASSHRGGNSPLHF. The CDR3 coding sequence is TGTGCCAGCAGCCACCGGGGGGGGAATTCACCCCTCCACTTT.

This clone was recorded only once. The V call is TRBV7-2, the J call TRBJ2-5; D is perhaps TRBD1 (6 bases). The V gene's germline CDR1 is SGHTA and CDR2 FQGNSA. V shed 5 bases and J shed 1 base, with 11 bases lying between them. The CDR3 contains 14 residues. The DNA of the CDR3 is TGTGCCAGCAGCCCGGACAGAGCCCAAGAGACCCAGTACTTC. Residues: CASSPDRAQETQYF.